This note documents a single T cell receptor beta chain sequence. Its target antigen remains unknown. Base qualities are not recorded, but no much larger clone differs from it by a single base. The sample originates from a study of blood T cell repertoires in COVID-19 (TCRdb year 2020). Turning to the overall study: Samples covering the acute and convalescent phases of COVID-19 were provided by collaborators in the United States, Italy and Spain. The material from the prospective study consisted of cDNA or gDNA derived from T cells, B-cell-depleted T cells, or PBMCs. The dataset comprised deeply sampled blood TCRbeta repertoires from subjects exposed to, actively infected with, or recovered from COVID-19. The repertoires were released in a freely available public database intended as a resource for research on the immune response to SARS-CoV-2. Samples were obtained from the ongoing ImmuneRACE study (first 160 participants) and from 1,254 subjects provided by 6 global collaborators. The sample metadata nearly always contained a de-identified subject ID, COVID-19 status, age in years and sex. HLA class I and class II types, where available, came from metadata supplied by the sample provider rather than from assay-based typing. General study outcomes and caveats: The amount of clinical and demographic metadata varied by source and participant and was provided uncurated.

TCRbeta CDR3 regions were amplified from genomic DNA by means of the immunoSEQ Assay, a bias-controlled multiplex PCR. As for how the authors treated the data: Nucleated cell counts per sample were estimated from amplification of reference gene primers within the assay. To quantify the absolute abundance of each unique TCRbeta CDR3 rearrangement, sequence reads were collapsed and filtered. Productive Simpson clonality was computed per sample as the square root of Simpson's diversity index over productive rearrangements. TCRdb holds this immuneACCESS table with in-frame rearrangements only. Some clones are missing; in checked studies, unresolved V genes explain under half, and the rest has no known cause. D and trimming come from the DNA, and the V and J calls and clone size come from that table. The sample contains 140,000 to 150,000 clones, 80% of them found a single time. The ten largest clones take up 3.5% of the sample.

Samples from volunteer blood donors who had recovered from COVID-19 were contributed by a second Seattle source. Collaborating institutions collected whole blood in K2EDTA tubes following their own protocols. For TCRbeta analysis, collaborators shipped samples in one of three forms: frozen whole blood, isolated PBMCs, or DNA extracted from either of those sample types. Sequencing used peripheral blood. The sequence was collected from a man between 65 and 80 years old who had recovered from COVID-19.

The DNA reads as follows: TGTGCCTGGAGCCGGGACAGGGGCCCAACTAATGAAAAACTGTTTTTT. Translation gives CAWSRDRGPTNEKLFF. The sequence is built from TRBV30 and TRBJ1-4; 10 junctional bases match TRBD1. The CDR3 starts with the cysteine, ends with the phenylalanine, and has 16 residues. Only the CDR3 portion is preserved as DNA: 48 bases, with reading frame beginning at the first base. The CDR1 and CDR2 encoded by the germline V gene (reference sequence) are GTSNPN and SVGIG. V loses 3 bases at its end and J loses 0 bases; junction bases beyond the gene matches: 4.